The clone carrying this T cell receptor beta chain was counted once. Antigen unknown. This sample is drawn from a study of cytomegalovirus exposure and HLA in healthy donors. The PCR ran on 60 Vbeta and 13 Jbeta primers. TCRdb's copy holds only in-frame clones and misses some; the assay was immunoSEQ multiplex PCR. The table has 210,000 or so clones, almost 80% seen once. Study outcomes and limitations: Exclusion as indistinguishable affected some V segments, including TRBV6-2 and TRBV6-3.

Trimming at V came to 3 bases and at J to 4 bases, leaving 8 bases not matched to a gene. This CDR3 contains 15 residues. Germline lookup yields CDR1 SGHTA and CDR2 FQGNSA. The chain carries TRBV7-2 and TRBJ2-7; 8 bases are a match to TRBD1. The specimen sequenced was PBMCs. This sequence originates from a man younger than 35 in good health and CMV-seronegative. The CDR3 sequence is CASSFADRVGYEQYF. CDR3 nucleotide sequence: TGTGCCAGCAGCTTTGCGGACAGGGTAGGATACGAGCAGTACTTC.